The 20 T cell receptor beta chains presented below share a single source sample, sequenced in a study of shared clonotypes between healthy human individuals (dated by TCRdb to about 2020). Libraries came from the immunoSEQ multiplex PCR assay. This immuneACCESS table, as held by TCRdb, lists in-frame sequences with V and J called but not all clones. Of the missing ones, under half trace to an unresolved V gene in checked studies; the others have no known cause. The sample includes about 700,000 clones, with under 80% observed a single time. The biggest ten clones account for over 1.5% of the sample. Sequenced material: memory CD4+ T cells sorted from blood. This specimen's cell subset or site label, interpreted: CD45RA-negative fraction. These receptor sequences come from a woman under 40 in good health.

This clone was counted between two and nine times. Distinct nucleotide sequences in the sample also encode this CDR3. This chain's CDR3 is CASSDPGRNTIYF. CDR3 bases: TGTGCCAGCAGTGACCCAGGGCGGAACACCATATATTTT. This chain joins TRBV2 and TRBJ1-3; D may be TRBD1 (5 bases). Germline lookup yields CDR1 SNHLY and CDR2 FYNNEI. The CDR3 has 13 amino acids. The V and J ends lost 3 bases and 7 bases respectively, with 10 bases between them. Together with reference TRBV2 and TRBJ1-3, the CDR3 gives the full variable domain: EPEVTQTPSHQVTQMGQEVILRCVPISNHLYFYWYRQILGQKVEFLVSFYNNEISEKSEIFDDQFSVERPDGSNFTLKIRSTKLEDSAMYFCASSDPGRNTIYFGEGSWLTVV.

This clone occurred once. This chain joins TRBV19 and TRBJ2-7; D tentatively reads TRBD1 or TRBD2 (6 bases each). Trimming took off 6 bases at V and 2 bases at J, with 17 bases between the two ends. This CDR3 is built from 15 residues. Germline V CDR1 and CDR2: LNHDA, SQIVND (reference sequence). For the CDR3, the DNA is TGTGCCAGTAGGGCCGGAGGGGGAAAGGCCTACGAGCAGTACTTC. Its protein is CASRAGGGKAYEQYF.

The chain employs TRBV7-2 and TRBJ2-7, with a possible D match to TRBD2 (6 bases). The CDR3 consists of 13 residues. Germline CDR1 and CDR2: SGHTA and FQGNSA. Trimming cost V 4 bases and J 3 bases, with 10 bases left between them. CDR3 in amino acids: CASSSGLNYEQYF. CDR3 coding DNA: TGTGCCAGCAGCTCGGGACTCAACTACGAGCAGTACTTC. Using reference TRBV7-2 and TRBJ2-7 for the parts outside the CDR3, the full variable domain is GAGVSQSPSNKVTEKGKDVELRCDPISGHTALYWYRQSLGQGLEFLIYFQGNSAPDKSGLPSDRFSAERTGGSVSTLTIQRTQQEDSAVYLCASSSGLNYEQYFGPGTRLTVT.

The J gene is TRBJ2-3, the V gene TRBV5-1, with a weak D call TRBD1 (7 bases). The CDR3 is 16 amino acids. The germline CDR1 and CDR2 sequences are SGHRS and YFSETQ. Deletions cut 2 bases from V and 5 bases from J, with 18 bases between. In nucleotides, the CDR3 is TGCGCCAGCAGCTTTGGCCAGGGGGGCCCCGGAGATACGCAGTATTTT. It is translated as CASSFGQGGPGDTQYF.

The chain recombines TRBV2 with TRBJ2-6; D is unresolved. V was shortened by 6 bases and J by 1 base, with 19 bases between the two germline ends. The germline CDR1 and CDR2 sequences are SNHLY and FYNNEI. This CDR3 comprises 18 residues. CDR3 in amino acids: CASSDYGKRASGANVLTF. The CDR3 DNA reads TGTGCCAGCAGCGATTATGGCAAAAGGGCTTCTGGGGCCAACGTCCTGACTTTC.

The CDR3 coding sequence is TGTGCCTGGAGTGAAGTAGCCGGGAGTGGCACAGATACGCAGTATTTT. This encodes CAWSEVAGSGTDTQYF. The V call is TRBV30, the J call TRBJ2-3, with D tentatively TRBD2 (6 bases). The CDR3 has 16 amino acids. Trimming stripped 1 base from V and 1 base from J, with 15 bases between. CDR1 is GTSNPN and CDR2 is SVGIG in the germline V gene (reference sequence).

The DNA for the CDR3 is TGTGCCAGCAGTCCCCCGACAGGGGTGGACGAGCAGTACTTC. Protein: CASSPPTGVDEQYF. The chain uses TRBV28 and TRBJ2-7; TRBD1 aligns across 8 bases. The CDR3 covers 14 residues. V shed 5 bases, J shed 5 bases, and the junction held 8 bases outside the gene matches. The germline CDR1 and CDR2 sequences are MDHEN and SYDVKM.

Only one count was recorded for this clone. The V call is TRBV4-2, the J call TRBJ2-7, with D tentatively TRBD2 (6 bases). This CDR3 spans 13 amino acids. Germline lookup yields CDR1 LGHNA and CDR2 YNFKEQ. Deletions cut 4 bases from V and 3 bases from J, with 10 bases between. Here the CDR3 DNA reads TGTGCCAGCAGCCCACCGGGGGACTACGAGCAGTACTTC. Its translation is CASSPPGDYEQYF.

This clone was seen a few times. J is TRBJ2-1 and V is TRBV5-1; D ambiguous. CDR3 length: 14 residues. Trimming removed 6 bases from V and 0 bases from J, with 10 bases in between. Germline V CDR1 and CDR2: SGHRS, YFSETQ. CDR3: CASKAASSYNEQFF. CDR3 nucleotide sequence: TGCGCCAGCAAGGCAGCAAGCTCCTACAATGAGCAGTTCTTC.

This clone was seen more than once but under ten times. The genes are TRBV27 and TRBJ2-7, with a possible D match to TRBD2 (7 bases). This CDR3 comprises 17 residues. The germline gives CDR1 MNHEY, CDR2 SMNVEV (reference sequence). V lost 0 bases to trimming and J lost 2 bases, with 17 bases between them. This chain's CDR3 is CASSLSFRGAETYEQYF. DNA for the CDR3: TGTGCCAGCAGTTTATCGTTCCGGGGGGCGGAAACCTACGAGCAGTACTTC.

This chain uses TRBV5-1 with TRBJ2-1; D possibly corresponds to TRBD2 (6 bases). Germline V gives CDR1 SGHRS, CDR2 YFSETQ. CDR3 size: 15 residues. Trimming removed 3 bases at V and 1 base at J, with 11 bases between. The CDR3 DNA sequence: TGCGCCAGCAGCTCCCGGGACTTGTCCTACAATGAGCAGTTCTTC. Translating gives CASSSRDLSYNEQFF.

The CDR3 coding sequence is TGTGCCAGCAGTGAAGTAACAGGGAGAGGTCAGCCCCAGCATTTT. Protein: CASSEVTGRGQPQHF. The genes are TRBV6-1 and TRBJ1-5, with D possibly matching TRBD1 (6 bases). Between the trimmed V and J ends, which lost 1 base and 6 bases, there was a span of 13 bases. The germline CDR1 and CDR2 sequences are MNHNS and SASEGT. CDR3 length: 15 residues.

There are a few counts of this clone. In nucleotides, the CDR3 is TGTGCCAGCAGCTTAGGAGTTGGTGGTGAGCAGTTCTTC. Protein sequence: CASSLGVGGEQFF. The rearrangement joins TRBV7-7 to TRBJ2-1; the D is unclear. Trimming removed 1 base from V and 9 bases from J, with 10 bases in between. This CDR3 contains 13 residues. From germline, CDR1 is SSHAT and CDR2 FNYEAQ (reference sequence).

The chain is built from TRBV19 and TRBJ2-5; D remains unclear. The germline V gene has CDR1 LNHDA and CDR2 SQIVND (reference sequence). V lost 1 base and J lost 1, with 7 bases in between. The CDR3 has 14 amino acids. The CDR3 DNA sequence: TGTGCCAGTAGTATAGTGGGCGGCCAAGAGACCCAGTACTTC. It codes for CASSIVGGQETQYF.

CDR3: CASSSGQGYLVKLFF. In DNA, the CDR3 is TGTGCCAGCAGTTCCGGACAGGGATATTTGGTAAAACTGTTTTTT. The chain couples TRBV28 to TRBJ1-4, with 8 positions matching TRBD1. CDR1 and CDR2 (germline): MDHEN, SYDVKM. The CDR3 totals 15 residues. The J segment lost 10 bases and the V segment lost 4 bases, leaving 11 bases of the junction unmatched.

J is TRBJ2-7 and V is TRBV18; D is undetermined. The germline V and J ends were trimmed by 4 bases and 2 bases, with 15 bases remaining between them. CDR1 and CDR2 (germline): KGHSH, LQKENI. The CDR3 is 15 amino acids. This CDR3 is CASSLSRQAPYEQYF. CDR3 nucleotides: TGTGCCAGCTCACTATCGAGGCAGGCCCCCTACGAGCAGTACTTC.

The chain recombines TRBV18 with TRBJ1-2; 7 nucleotides line up with TRBD1. The CDR3 extends over 14 amino acids. Germline V gene sequence: CDR1 KGHSH, CDR2 LQKENI. V was pared by 4 bases and J by 2 bases, with 4 bases of the junction left unmatched. The CDR3 DNA sequence: TGTGCCAGCTCACAAAGACAGGGCAACTATGGCTACACCTTC. Its translation is CASSQRQGNYGYTF. Together with reference TRBV18 and TRBJ1-2, the CDR3 gives the full variable domain: NAGVMQNPRHLVRRRGQEARLRCSPMKGHSHVYWYRQLPEEGLKFMVYLQKENIIDESGMPKERFSAEFPKEGPSILRIQQVVRGDSAAYFCASSQRQGNYGYTFGSGTRLTVV.

This chain joins TRBV15 and TRBJ1-2; D is undetermined. The CDR3 extends over 13 amino acids. Germline CDR1 LNHNV, CDR2 YYDKDF (reference sequence). V lost 2 bases and J lost 6, with 10 bases in between. In DNA form, the CDR3 reads TGTGCCACCAGCAGATATGTAACGGATGGCTACACCTTC. Protein product: CATSRYVTDGYTF.

This chain uses TRBV11-2 with TRBJ1-2; TRBD1 might be the D (6 bases). The CDR3 is 16 residues long. Deletions cut 2 bases from V and 2 bases from J, with 15 bases between. The germline CDR1 and CDR2 sequences are SGHAT and FQNNGV. The CDR3 loop is CASSLSHIQGNYGYTF. The CDR3 bases are TGTGCCAGCAGCTTATCCCATATTCAGGGGAACTATGGCTACACCTTC.

The chain uses TRBV7-8 and TRBJ2-7; D ambiguous. V shed 3 bases and J shed 0 bases, with 15 bases lying between them. Germline V gives CDR1 SGHVS, CDR2 FQNEAQ. This CDR3 is 16 amino acids long. The CDR3 nucleotides are TGTGCCAGCAGCTTCGGCGCAATCTCGAGCTCCTACGAGCAGTACTTC. Translated: CASSFGAISSSYEQYF.